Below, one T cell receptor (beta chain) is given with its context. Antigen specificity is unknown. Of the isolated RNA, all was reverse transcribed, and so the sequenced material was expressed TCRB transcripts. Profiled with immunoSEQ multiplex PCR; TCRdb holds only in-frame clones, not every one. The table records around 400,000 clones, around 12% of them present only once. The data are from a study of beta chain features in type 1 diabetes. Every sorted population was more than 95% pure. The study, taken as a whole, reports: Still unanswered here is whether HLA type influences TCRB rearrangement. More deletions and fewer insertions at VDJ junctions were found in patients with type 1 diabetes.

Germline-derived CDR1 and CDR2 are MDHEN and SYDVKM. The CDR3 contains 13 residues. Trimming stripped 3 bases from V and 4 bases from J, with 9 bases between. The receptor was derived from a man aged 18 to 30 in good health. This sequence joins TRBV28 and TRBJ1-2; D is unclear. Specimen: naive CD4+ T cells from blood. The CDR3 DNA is TGTGCCAGCAGTTTCAGTCTCGCCTATGGCTACACCTTC. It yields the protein CASSFSLAYGYTF.